The sequence of this T cell receptor (beta chain) was determined in a study of cytomegalovirus exposure and HLA in healthy donors. Trimming left V 0 bases short and J 7 bases short, with 4 bases between. This CDR3 contains 11 residues. Per the germline V gene, CDR1 is SGHRS and CDR2 is YFSETQ. Findings of the study overall: The study reported that TCR beta sequences accurately predicted HLA-A and HLA-B alleles in most subjects. Later analysis reportedly placed an Asian-associated ancestry cluster below the roughly 700-donor mean in N-insertions.

This clone was recorded only once. Its antigen remains unknown. The PCR employed 60 Vbeta primers together with 13 Jbeta primers. In the authors' workflow: In a later analysis, the count reached 82 million or so unique TCR beta chains, with 9 million to 11 million shared. Measured with immunoSEQ multiplex PCR; TCRdb has only the in-frame clones, and not every one. That table gives V, J and clone size, and the DNA gave D and trimming. This sample carries some 120,000 clones, around 77% of them seen once, and the ten largest clones take under 6.5%. The chain combines TRBV5-1 with TRBJ1-1; D gene ambiguous. Input material: PBMCs. The clonotype was recovered from a young man in good health and CMV-seropositive. This CDR3 reads CASSLANEAFF. CDR3 sequence (DNA): TGCGCCAGCAGCTTGGCCAATGAAGCTTTCTTT.